These 21 T cell receptor beta chains came from one sample sequenced in a study of radiation and T cells in renal cell carcinoma (dated by TCRdb to 2018 to 2021). The time point label here, explained by the study, means: baseline pretreatment blood. The label giving this sample's treatment or condition can be read as: 15 Gy SBRT to primary tumor, nephrectomy 4 weeks later. Library generation was performed with the immunoSEQ multiplex PCR assay. TCRdb carries this immuneACCESS record with in-frame sequences only. Its versions omit some clonotypes, under half of them owing to an unresolved V gene in the studies checked, with the rest unexplained. For this sample there are approximately 120,000 clones; about four fifths appear just once. The ten biggest clones cover less than 3.5% of the sample. The sample consisted of blood, taken from a patient whose treatment included radiotherapy and nephrectomy. The source is a woman aged 55-69 years with renal cell carcinoma.

The rearrangement uses TRBV4-1 and TRBJ1-2; D unclear. With 1 base removed from V and 6 bases from J, the gap between germline ends came to 9 bases. This CDR3 spans 13 amino acids. CDR1 is MGHRA and CDR2 is YSYEKL in the germline V gene. CDR3 DNA: TGCGCCAGCAGCCAAGGGGTTTGGAATGGCTACACCTTC. Protein: CASSQGVWNGYTF.

CDR3 nucleotides: TGTGCCAGCGCGACAGGCCACTACGAGCAGTACTTC. Amino acid sequence: CASATGHYEQYF. The chain combines TRBV6-5 with TRBJ2-7, with D maybe TRBD1 (6 bases). The CDR3 covers 12 residues. V was shortened by 8 bases and J by 3 bases, with 11 bases between the two germline ends. CDR1 and CDR2 from the germline V gene are MNHEY and SVGAGI.

J is TRBJ1-4 and V is TRBV14; D gene ambiguous. The CDR3 has 13 amino acids. Germline CDR1 and CDR2: SGHDN and FVKESK. V gave up 0 bases and J gave up 10 bases, with 9 bases separating them. The CDR3 DNA reads TGTGCCAGCAGCCAAGATTTAGTGGGAAAACTGTTTTTT. Protein: CASSQDLVGKLFF.

This chain uses TRBV9 with TRBJ1-2, with no clear D. The germline gives CDR1 SGDLS, CDR2 YYNGEE. CDR3 length equals 13 residues. V lost 5 bases and J 4 bases, leaving 12 bases between the germline ends. DNA for the CDR3: TGTGCCAGCAGTCAGGCACTAGGCTATGGCTACACCTTC. Translating gives CASSQALGYGYTF.

The rearrangement joins TRBV19 to TRBJ1-1; TRBD1 agrees at 8 bases. Per germline, CDR1 LNHDA and CDR2 SQIVND (reference sequence). The CDR3 consists of 15 residues. After removal of 0 bases from V and 2 bases from J, the junction contained 2 bases not matched to a gene. The CDR3 sequence is CASSIEDRANTEAFF. DNA of the CDR3: TGTGCCAGTAGTATAGAGGACAGGGCAAACACTGAAGCTTTCTTT.

This clone was counted only a few times. The rearrangement uses TRBV11-2 and TRBJ2-7; a possible D gene is TRBD1 (6 bases). The germline CDR1 and CDR2 sequences are SGHAT and FQNNGV. Deletions cut 0 bases from V and 7 bases from J, with 13 bases between. This CDR3 is built from 14 residues. CDR3 region: CASSLEFGQGEQYF. The DNA of the CDR3 is TGTGCCAGCAGCTTAGAGTTTGGGCAGGGGGAGCAGTACTTC.

The CDR3 reads CASSQGATDQETQYF. CDR3 coding DNA: TGTGCCAGCAGCCAAGGAGCGACGGACCAAGAGACCCAGTACTTC. The V gene is TRBV4-2, the J gene TRBJ2-5; no definite D call. Trimming removed 1 base from V and 0 bases from J, with 9 bases in between. The CDR3 contains 15 residues. In germline, CDR1 is LGHNA, CDR2 YNFKEQ.

The V and J genes are TRBV5-6 and TRBJ2-1; TRBD2 is a possible D gene (5 bases). Trimming pared 0 bases from V and 6 bases from J, leaving 7 bases between. Germline assignment: CDR1 SGHDT and CDR2 YYEEEE. The CDR3 is made up of 13 amino acids. The CDR3 reads CASSLGSGNEQFF. As DNA, the CDR3 is TGTGCCAGCAGCTTGGGAAGCGGCAATGAGCAGTTCTTC.

The J gene is TRBJ1-2, the V gene TRBV19; 7 positions agree with TRBD1. The CDR3 totals 14 residues. Germline assignment: CDR1 LNHDA and CDR2 SQIVND (reference sequence). V dropped 7 bases and J dropped 4; count of bases not matched to a gene: 9. DNA for the CDR3: TGTGCCAGTACCCGGGACAGCAGCCTCTATGGCTACACCTTC. This codes for CASTRDSSLYGYTF.

This rearrangement joins TRBV4-2 to TRBJ1-6; 7 positions match TRBD1. V dropped 3 bases and J dropped 6; count of bases not matched to a gene: 5. Germline lookup yields CDR1 LGHNA and CDR2 YNFKEQ. The CDR3 spans 15 residues. The CDR3 nucleotides read TGTGCCAGCAGCCATGGGGACAGACTTAATTCACCCCTCCACTTT. As protein: CASSHGDRLNSPLHF.

This chain links TRBV5-4 with TRBJ2-7, with 12 bases lining up with TRBD2. Germline V gene lookup returns CDR1 SGHNT and CDR2 YYREEE (reference sequence). The length of the CDR3 is 18 residues. V dropped 4 bases and J dropped 6; count of bases not matched to a gene: 17. CDR3 sequence reads: CASSPGGLAGGPVVEQYF. The CDR3 DNA sequence: TGTGCCAGCAGCCCGGGGGGGCTAGCGGGAGGGCCGGTCGTCGAGCAGTACTTC.

CDR3 nucleotide sequence: TGTGCCAGCAGTACCGGCGGGAATCCCTACGAGCAGTACTTC. As protein: CASSTGGNPYEQYF. The rearrangement joins TRBV6-6 to TRBJ2-7, with TRBD2 as a possible D gene (6 bases). Trimming removed 5 bases at V and 2 bases at J, with 13 bases between. This CDR3 is built from 14 residues. Germline-derived CDR1 and CDR2 are MNHNY and SVGAGI (reference sequence).

This clone appeared a single time. V usage is TRBV2 and J usage is TRBJ2-1, with D tentatively TRBD2 (6 bases). The CDR3 has 14 residues. The germline V and J ends were trimmed by 7 bases and 8 bases, with 18 bases remaining between them. Germline lookup yields CDR1 SNHLY and CDR2 FYNNEI. The CDR3 nucleotides read TGTGCCAGCAACAAGCCGGGAGATCGGGATGAGCAGTTCTTC. It specifies CASNKPGDRDEQFF.

The chain uses TRBV6-4 and TRBJ1-4, with TRBD1 identical over 9 bases. Per germline, CDR1 MRHNA and CDR2 SNTAGT. CDR3 length: 15 amino acids. The J segment lost 8 bases and the V segment lost 7 bases, leaving 11 bases of the junction unmatched. Written as DNA, the CDR3 is TGTGCCAGCACGCCCAGAGACAGGGGGTACGAAAAACTGTTTTTT. Protein product: CASTPRDRGYEKLFF.

The rearrangement uses TRBV6-1 and TRBJ2-7; D is possibly TRBD1 or TRBD2 (6 bases each). Germline CDR1 reads MNHNS; CDR2 reads SASEGT. Trimming removed 1 base from V and 1 base from J, with 11 bases in between. The CDR3 consists of 15 residues. Here the CDR3 DNA reads TGTGCCAGCAGTGAAGGCAGGGGAGGTTCCTACGAGCAGTACTTC. This gives the protein CASSEGRGGSYEQYF.

This chain connects TRBV7-2 to TRBJ1-3; D ambiguous. The V and J ends lost 3 bases and 0 bases respectively, with 6 bases between them. The V gene's germline CDR1 is SGHTA and CDR2 FQGNSA. There are 14 residues in the CDR3. The CDR3 reads CASSFAASGNTIYF. In DNA, the CDR3 is TGTGCCAGCAGCTTCGCGGCCTCTGGAAACACCATATATTTT. Complete variable domain (other parts from reference TRBV7-2 and TRBJ1-3): GAGVSQSPSNKVTEKGKDVELRCDPISGHTALYWYRQSLGQGLEFLIYFQGNSAPDKSGLPSDRFSAERTGGSVSTLTIQRTQQEDSAVYLCASSFAASGNTIYFGEGSWLTVV.

CDR3 bases: TGCGCCAGCAGCCAAGATCATAGCGGGGGGGGAGACCTATCTACTAGCACAGATACGCAGTATTTT. Its translation: CASSQDHSGGGDLSTSTDTQYF. The chain joins TRBV4-1 to TRBJ2-3; 11 bases align to TRBD2. Trimming at V came to 0 bases and at J to 0 bases, leaving 17 bases not matched to a gene. Germline CDR1 reads MGHRA; CDR2 reads YSYEKL. This CDR3 region has 22 residues.

The chain is built from TRBV5-4 and TRBJ1-3; 10 bases are a match to TRBD1. With V trimmed by 3 bases and J by 0 bases, 3 bases remained unmatched. Per germline, CDR1 SGHNT and CDR2 YYREEE (reference sequence). The CDR3 contains 16 residues. Here the CDR3 reads CASSSGTGVSGNTIYF. CDR3 DNA: TGTGCCAGCAGCTCGGGGACAGGGGTCTCTGGAAACACCATATATTTT.

The rearrangement joins TRBV6-5 to TRBJ1-2; D gene ambiguous. Germline V CDR1 and CDR2: MNHEY, SVGAGI. V lost 5 bases to trimming and J lost 0 bases, with 10 bases between them. The CDR3 has 14 amino acids. Here the CDR3 reads CASSAQHSNYGYTF. DNA of the CDR3: TGTGCCAGCAGTGCCCAGCACTCTAACTATGGCTACACCTTC.

The chain joins TRBV6-6 to TRBJ2-7; a possible D gene is TRBD2 (6 bases). With 5 bases removed from V and 3 bases from J, the gap between germline ends came to 8 bases. Germline V CDR1 and CDR2: MNHNY, SVGAGI (reference sequence). This CDR3 has 12 residues. The CDR3 nucleotides read TGTGCCAGCAGTCCGACTAGCTACGAGCAGTACTTC. Translated, it gives CASSPTSYEQYF.

This clone was detected only once. The chain joins TRBV19 to TRBJ2-1; D is uncertain. Trimming cost V 7 bases and J 0 bases, with 13 bases left between them. The CDR3 has 15 residues. The germline CDR1 and CDR2 sequences are LNHDA and SQIVND (reference sequence). Here the CDR3 DNA reads TGTGCCAGTACCCCGGACCCGTCCTCCTACAATGAGCAGTTCTTC. Translation gives CASTPDPSSYNEQFF.